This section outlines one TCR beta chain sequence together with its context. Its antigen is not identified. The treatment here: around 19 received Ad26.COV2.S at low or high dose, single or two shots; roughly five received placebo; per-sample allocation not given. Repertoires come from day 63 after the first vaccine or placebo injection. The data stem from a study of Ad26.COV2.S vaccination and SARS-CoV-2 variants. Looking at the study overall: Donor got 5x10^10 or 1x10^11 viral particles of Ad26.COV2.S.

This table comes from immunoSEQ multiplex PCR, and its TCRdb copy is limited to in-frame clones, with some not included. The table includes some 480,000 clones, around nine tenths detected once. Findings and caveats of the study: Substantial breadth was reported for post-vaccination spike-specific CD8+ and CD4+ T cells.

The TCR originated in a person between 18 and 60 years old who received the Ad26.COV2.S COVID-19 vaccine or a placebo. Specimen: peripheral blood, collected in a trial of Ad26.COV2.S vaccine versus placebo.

CDR3 DNA sequence: TGTGCCAGCAGCGGCGACAGGTCCGACGAGCAGTACTTC. This encodes CASSGDRSDEQYF. The chain uses TRBV9 and TRBJ2-7; D might be TRBD1 (6 bases). This CDR3 contains 13 residues. Trimming shortened V by 3 bases and J by 5 bases, and 12 bases separated the two germline ends. CDR1 is SGDLS, CDR2 YYNGEE, per germline. Full variable domain (outside the CDR3, taken from reference TRBV9 and TRBJ2-7): DSGVTQTPKHLITATGQRVTLRCSPRSGDLSVYWYQQSLDQGLQFLIQYYNGEERAKGNILERFSAQQFPDLHSELNLSSLELGDSALYFCASSGDRSDEQYFGPGTRLTVT.